These T cell receptor beta chains were read from a single sample in a study of beta chain features in type 1 diabetes. Data came from immunoSEQ multiplex PCR; TCRdb stores just in-frame clones and leaves some out. This sample carries under 400,000 clones, 13% to 15% of them seen once, and the ten largest clones take around 7%. Material: central memory CD4+ T cells from blood. The receptors stem from a young man in good health. Both conserved end residues are part of each CDR3. The order of the fields is CDR3 protein, CDR3 DNA, D gene, V gene, clone size, J gene. D genes are given only for firm matches. Size is omitted from some rows. Given values are once, few, many or a class for expanded clones.

CDR3 protein: CASSYSLAGKATDTQYF; CDR3 DNA: TGTGCCAGCAGTTACTCCTTAGCGGGAAAGGCAACAGATACGCAGTATTTT; D gene: TRBD2; V gene: TRBV2; clone size: .; J gene: TRBJ2-3
CDR3 protein: CASLPGTGETGELFF; CDR3 DNA: TGTGCCAGCCTTCCCGGGACAGGGGAAACCGGGGAGCTGTTTTTT; D gene: TRBD1; V gene: TRBV2; clone size: .; J gene: TRBJ2-2
CDR3 protein: CASSVDIVLGTSGRDTQYF; CDR3 DNA: TGTGCCAGCAGCGTAGATATCGTATTGGGGACTAGCGGGAGAGATACGCAGTATTTT; D gene: TRBD2; V gene: TRBV9; clone size: .; J gene: TRBJ2-3
CDR3 protein: CASSIKAVRQPQHF; CDR3 DNA: TGTGCCAGCTCAATTAAGGCGGTCCGACAGCCCCAGCATTTT; D gene: .; V gene: TRBV18; clone size: few; J gene: TRBJ1-5
CDR3 protein: CAGKGASYGYTF; CDR3 DNA: TGTGCCGGAAAAGGGGCCTCCTATGGCTACACCTTC; D gene: .; V gene: TRBV30; clone size: few; J gene: TRBJ1-2
CDR3 protein: CASSRDSTDTQYF; CDR3 DNA: TGTGCCAGCAGCCGGGACTCCACAGATACGCAGTATTTT; D gene: .; V gene: TRBV2; clone size: .; J gene: TRBJ2-3
CDR3 protein: CASSTQARPYEAFF; CDR3 DNA: TGTGCCAGTAGTACACAGGCACGGCCGTATGAAGCTTTCTTT; D gene: .; V gene: TRBV19; clone size: .; J gene: TRBJ1-1
CDR3 protein: CASSEQESYGYTF; CDR3 DNA: TGTGCCAGCAGCGAACAGGAGTCGTATGGCTACACCTTC; D gene: .; V gene: TRBV5-8; clone size: .; J gene: TRBJ1-2
CDR3 protein: CASSTTRSTDTQYF; CDR3 DNA: TGTGCCAGCAGCACCACTAGGAGCACAGATACGCAGTATTTT; D gene: .; V gene: TRBV11-2; clone size: .; J gene: TRBJ2-3
CDR3 protein: CASSARPPRCTDTQYF; CDR3 DNA: TGTGCCAGCAGCGCAAGACCCCCGCGGTGCACAGATACGCAGTATTTT; D gene: .; V gene: TRBV21-1; clone size: .; J gene: TRBJ2-3
CDR3 protein: CASSFPTSGRTDTQYF; CDR3 DNA: TGTGCCAGCAGCTTCCCGACTAGCGGGAGAACAGATACGCAGTATTTT; D gene: TRBD2; V gene: TRBV7-2; clone size: .; J gene: TRBJ2-3
CDR3 protein: CASSPGQGVTEAFF; CDR3 DNA: TGTGCCAGCAGCCCGGGACAGGGGGTTACTGAAGCTTTCTTT; D gene: TRBD1; V gene: TRBV11-3; clone size: .; J gene: TRBJ1-1
CDR3 protein: CASSDRTGNTGELFF; CDR3 DNA: TGTGCCAGCAGCGATCGTACAGGGAACACCGGGGAGCTGTTTTTT; D gene: .; V gene: TRBV9; clone size: .; J gene: TRBJ2-2
CDR3 protein: CASSLGTVVGEQYF; CDR3 DNA: TGTGCCAGCAGCCTAGGGACGGTGGTCGGCGAGCAGTACTTC; D gene: .; V gene: TRBV5-4; clone size: .; J gene: TRBJ2-7
CDR3 protein: CASSLGSDSGYTF; CDR3 DNA: TGTGCCAGCAGCTTAGGCTCGGACTCTGGCTACACCTTC; D gene: .; V gene: TRBV11-2; clone size: .; J gene: TRBJ1-2
CDR3 protein: CASSEGQRNSPLHF; CDR3 DNA: TGCGCCAGCAGCGAAGGACAGCGCAATTCACCCCTCCACTTT; D gene: .; V gene: TRBV4-1; clone size: few; J gene: TRBJ1-6
CDR3 protein: CASSLSGGGYTF; CDR3 DNA: TGTGCCAGCAGTTTATCCGGAGGTGGCTACACCTTC; D gene: .; V gene: TRBV27; clone size: .; J gene: TRBJ1-2
CDR3 protein: CASSKEGDAQPQHF; CDR3 DNA: TGTGCCAGCAGTAAAGAGGGGGATGCGCAGCCCCAGCATTTT; D gene: .; V gene: TRBV2; clone size: .; J gene: TRBJ1-5
CDR3 protein: CASSQGGLGGVDTQYF; CDR3 DNA: TGCGCCAGCAGCCAAGGGGGACTAGGAGGCGTAGATACGCAGTATTTT; D gene: TRBD2; V gene: TRBV4-1; clone size: .; J gene: TRBJ2-3
CDR3 protein: CASSQEGLAGASDTQYF; CDR3 DNA: TGCGCCAGCAGCCAAGAAGGGTTAGCGGGGGCCTCAGATACGCAGTATTTT; D gene: TRBD2; V gene: TRBV4-3; clone size: .; J gene: TRBJ2-3
CDR3 protein: CASTGDQETQYF; CDR3 DNA: TGTGCCAGTACGGGGGATCAAGAGACCCAGTACTTC; D gene: .; V gene: TRBV5-4; clone size: many; J gene: TRBJ2-5
CDR3 protein: CASDRGLETQYF; CDR3 DNA: TGTGCCAGCGACAGGGGATTAGAGACCCAGTACTTC; D gene: TRBD1; V gene: TRBV2; clone size: .; J gene: TRBJ2-5
CDR3 protein: CASSQDSGGTEAFF; CDR3 DNA: TGCGCCAGCAGCCAAGATTCGGGGGGTACTGAAGCTTTCTTT; D gene: .; V gene: TRBV4-3; clone size: few; J gene: TRBJ1-1
CDR3 protein: CASSDSGGHNEQFF; CDR3 DNA: TGTGCCAGCAGTGATAGCGGGGGCCACAATGAGCAGTTCTTC; D gene: TRBD2; V gene: TRBV25-1; clone size: few; J gene: TRBJ2-1
CDR3 protein: CASSPIPASWTETQYF; CDR3 DNA: TGTGCCAGCAGCCCGATCCCGGCTTCATGGACGGAGACCCAGTACTTC; D gene: .; V gene: TRBV14; clone size: few; J gene: TRBJ2-5
CDR3 protein: CASSLARAGRHYGYTF; CDR3 DNA: TGTGCCAGCAGCTTGGCCCGGGCAGGGCGCCACTATGGCTACACCTTC; D gene: .; V gene: TRBV7-2; clone size: .; J gene: TRBJ1-2
CDR3 protein: CASSITPGDKSRYF; CDR3 DNA: TGTGCCAGCTCTATCACTCCCGGGGACAAGAGCAGGTACTTC; D gene: .; V gene: TRBV18; clone size: .; J gene: TRBJ2-5
CDR3 protein: CASSQDPSGKYNEQFF; CDR3 DNA: TGTGCCAGCAGCCAAGATCCTAGCGGGAAGTACAATGAGCAGTTCTTC; D gene: TRBD2; V gene: TRBV4-1; clone size: few; J gene: TRBJ2-1
CDR3 protein: CASSQVSLSTEAFF; CDR3 DNA: TGCGCCAGCAGCCAAGTGTCCCTGAGCACTGAAGCTTTCTTT; D gene: .; V gene: TRBV7-2; clone size: .; J gene: TRBJ1-1
CDR3 protein: CASRYTGSYNSPLHF; CDR3 DNA: TGTGCCAGCAGGTATACAGGGTCTTATAATTCACCCCTCCACTTT; D gene: .; V gene: TRBV5-6; clone size: .; J gene: TRBJ1-6
CDR3 protein: CASSGYRGAETQYF; CDR3 DNA: TGCGCCAGCAGTGGCTACAGGGGGGCAGAGACCCAGTACTTC; D gene: TRBD1; V gene: TRBV10-2; clone size: .; J gene: TRBJ2-5
CDR3 protein: CASRQAPTGELFF; CDR3 DNA: TGTGCCAGCAGGCAGGCCCCCACCGGGGAGCTGTTTTTT; D gene: .; V gene: TRBV11-2; clone size: few; J gene: TRBJ2-2
CDR3 protein: CASSFSGPNNEQFF; CDR3 DNA: TGTGCCAGCAGCTTTAGCGGGCCAAACAATGAGCAGTTCTTC; D gene: TRBD2; V gene: TRBV5-6; clone size: few; J gene: TRBJ2-1
CDR3 protein: CASSFRVEAFF; CDR3 DNA: TGTGCCAGCAGTTTCAGGGTTGAAGCTTTCTTT; D gene: .; V gene: TRBV28; clone size: few; J gene: TRBJ1-1
CDR3 protein: CASSVGESSGNTIYF; CDR3 DNA: TGTGCCAGCAGCGTAGGGGAGTCTTCTGGAAACACCATATATTTT; D gene: .; V gene: TRBV9; clone size: .; J gene: TRBJ1-3
CDR3 protein: CASSLGLSTDTQYF; CDR3 DNA: TGTGCCAGCAGCTTAGGCCTGAGCACAGATACGCAGTATTTT; D gene: .; V gene: TRBV7-3; clone size: few; J gene: TRBJ2-3
CDR3 protein: CASSQDIRSPLHF; CDR3 DNA: TGTGCCAGCAGCCAAGATATTCGGTCACCCCTCCACTTT; D gene: .; V gene: TRBV14; clone size: few; J gene: TRBJ1-6
CDR3 protein: CAWSSLGFRAQAFF; CDR3 DNA: TGTGCCTGGAGCTCTCTCGGCTTCCGGGCTCAGGCTTTCTTT; D gene: .; V gene: TRBV30; clone size: .; J gene: TRBJ1-1
CDR3 protein: CASSQEPQGVEGYGYTF; CDR3 DNA: TGCGCCAGCAGCCAAGAGCCGCAGGGGGTGGAGGGCTATGGCTACACCTTC; D gene: TRBD1; V gene: TRBV4-3; clone size: .; J gene: TRBJ1-2
CDR3 protein: CASGDTSEDTQYF; CDR3 DNA: TGTGCTAGTGGCGATACTAGCGAGGATACGCAGTATTTT; D gene: TRBD2; V gene: TRBV12-5; clone size: many; J gene: TRBJ2-3
CDR3 protein: CASSLDRAAGNTIYF; CDR3 DNA: TGTGCCAGCAGCCTGGACAGGGCGGCTGGAAACACCATATATTTT; D gene: TRBD1; V gene: TRBV5-4; clone size: .; J gene: TRBJ1-3
CDR3 protein: CASSQHELAGANTGELFF; CDR3 DNA: TGCGCCAGCAGCCAACATGAACTAGCGGGGGCGAACACCGGGGAGCTGTTTTTT; D gene: TRBD2; V gene: TRBV4-3; clone size: .; J gene: TRBJ2-2
CDR3 protein: CASSLGQSDIQYF; CDR3 DNA: TGTGCCAGCAGCTTAGGTCAGTCCGACATTCAGTACTTC; D gene: .; V gene: TRBV11-2; clone size: .; J gene: TRBJ2-4
CDR3 protein: CAWALEAGKAFF; CDR3 DNA: TGTGCCTGGGCCCTTGAGGCAGGAAAAGCTTTCTTT; D gene: .; V gene: TRBV30; clone size: .; J gene: TRBJ1-1
CDR3 protein: CASSTGQGAGNQPQHF; CDR3 DNA: TGTGCCAGTAGTACGGGACAGGGGGCGGGCAATCAGCCCCAGCATTTT; D gene: TRBD1; V gene: TRBV19; clone size: .; J gene: TRBJ1-5
CDR3 protein: CASSETGPTEAFF; CDR3 DNA: TGTGCCAGCAGTGAAACAGGACCCACTGAAGCTTTCTTT; D gene: .; V gene: TRBV2; clone size: .; J gene: TRBJ1-1
CDR3 protein: CASGFPGQGVYSTEAFF; CDR3 DNA: TGTGCTAGTGGTTTCCCGGGACAGGGAGTTTATTCCACTGAAGCTTTCTTT; D gene: TRBD1; V gene: TRBV12-5; clone size: .; J gene: TRBJ1-1
CDR3 protein: CASRPGNTGELFF; CDR3 DNA: TGTGCCAGCAGGCCGGGTAACACCGGGGAGCTGTTTTTT; D gene: .; V gene: TRBV9; clone size: .; J gene: TRBJ2-2